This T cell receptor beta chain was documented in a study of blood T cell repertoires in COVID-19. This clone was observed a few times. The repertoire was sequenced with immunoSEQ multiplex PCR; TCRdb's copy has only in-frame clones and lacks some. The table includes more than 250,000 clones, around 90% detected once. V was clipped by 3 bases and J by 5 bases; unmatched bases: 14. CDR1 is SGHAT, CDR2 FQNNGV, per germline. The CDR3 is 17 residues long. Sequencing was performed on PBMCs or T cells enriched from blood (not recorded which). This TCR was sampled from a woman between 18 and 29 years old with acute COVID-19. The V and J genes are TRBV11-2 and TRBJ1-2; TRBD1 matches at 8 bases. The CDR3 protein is CASSFSSPGQEKYGYTF. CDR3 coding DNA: TGTGCCAGCAGCTTTAGTAGCCCGGGACAGGAGAAATATGGCTACACCTTC.